The 20 T cell receptor beta chains in this list originate from one sample, sequenced in a study of cytomegalovirus exposure and HLA in healthy donors. TCRdb's table, derived via immunoSEQ multiplex PCR, lists solely in-frame clones and lacks some. The table has about 220,000 clones, approximately 83% seen once. Sequenced: PBMCs. Receptors originate from a woman in her thirties in good health and CMV-seropositive.

J is TRBJ2-5 and V is TRBV4-1; weak D call: TRBD2 (5 bases). The CDR3 runs 16 residues. Deletions cut 4 bases from V and 0 bases from J, with 15 bases between. Germline V CDR1 and CDR2: MGHRA, YSYEKL. The CDR3 is CASSPLQRPHQETQYF. The DNA for the CDR3 is TGCGCCAGCAGCCCTCTTCAGCGGCCCCACCAAGAGACCCAGTACTTC.

The chain has TRBV28 and TRBJ2-7, with 7 bases lining up with TRBD2. There are 14 residues in the CDR3. Per the germline V gene, CDR1 is MDHEN and CDR2 is SYDVKM. The V and J ends lost 5 bases and 3 bases, in that order; junction bases with no gene match: 7. For the CDR3, the DNA is TGTGCCAGCAGTGCCAGCGGGACCCACTACGAGCAGTACTTC. Protein sequence: CASSASGTHYEQYF.

V usage is TRBV27 and J usage is TRBJ2-7, with D uncertain. The CDR3 spans 16 residues. Per the germline V gene, CDR1 is MNHEY and CDR2 is SMNVEV (reference sequence). V shed 6 bases and J shed 5 bases, with 23 bases lying between them. As DNA, the CDR3 is TGTGCCAGCAGAGTTGTCCGTGGATCGGTTGGCAACGAGCAGTACTTC. Protein sequence: CASRVVRGSVGNEQYF.

V is TRBV14 and J is TRBJ2-1; D is possibly TRBD1 or TRBD2 (5 bases each). This CDR3 spans 13 amino acids. Germline loops: CDR1 SGHDN, CDR2 FVKESK. Trimming removed 1 base at V and 10 bases at J, with 11 bases between. The CDR3 DNA sequence: TGTGCCAGCAGCCAAGGGGGGAATCAAGAGCAGTTCTTC. It yields the protein CASSQGGNQEQFF.

The rearrangement uses TRBV6-5 and TRBJ1-2; D is uncertain. V shed 0 bases and J shed 0 bases, with 11 bases lying between them. The CDR3 is 16 residues long. Germline V CDR1 and CDR2: MNHEY, SVGAGI. The CDR3 DNA is TGTGCCAGCAGTTACTCGAGTACGGGGACTAACTATGGCTACACCTTC. As protein: CASSYSSTGTNYGYTF.

The CDR3 DNA sequence: TGTGCCAGCAGCTTCGGAGTGGAGGGGACTGGAAACACCATATATTTT. Protein: CASSFGVEGTGNTIYF. This sequence joins TRBV5-4 and TRBJ1-3; maybe TRBD1 (5 bases). CDR1 SGHNT and CDR2 YYREEE come from the germline V gene (reference sequence). CDR3 length: 16 amino acids. V dropped 2 bases and J dropped 2 bases, with 14 bases sitting between them.

The table lists this clone with a few counts. The rearrangement joins TRBV7-9 to TRBJ2-2, with D possibly TRBD2 on 5 matching bases. Germline V gene sequence: CDR1 SEHNR, CDR2 FQNEAQ (reference sequence). V lost 6 bases, J lost 0 bases, and 11 bases lay in between. This CDR3 has 15 amino acids. CDR3 sequence reads: CASRKGVTNTGELFF. The CDR3 DNA follows: TGTGCCAGCAGGAAGGGAGTGACGAACACCGGGGAGCTGTTTTTT.

The chain couples TRBV27 to TRBJ2-1, with 7 bases that match TRBD1. The CDR3 is made up of 13 amino acids. Germline V gene sequence: CDR1 MNHEY, CDR2 SMNVEV (reference sequence). V shed 6 bases and J 6 bases; nucleotides not matched to a gene: 5. CDR3 region: CASRSGTVNEQFF. The CDR3 nucleotides read TGTGCCAGCAGATCCGGGACAGTCAATGAGCAGTTCTTC.

The genes are TRBV28 and TRBJ2-1; D gene ambiguous. Per germline, CDR1 MDHEN and CDR2 SYDVKM. The V and J ends lost 3 bases and 10 bases respectively, with 10 bases between them. CDR3 size: 12 residues. The CDR3 bases are TGTGCCAGCAGTTTTTCCCTGAGGGAGCAGTTCTTC. Its translation: CASSFSLREQFF.

The chain employs TRBV7-6 and TRBJ1-2; D ambiguous. Looked up from germline, CDR1 is SGHVS and CDR2 is FNYEAQ. This CDR3 has 12 amino acids. Trimming cost V 2 bases and J 4 bases, with 5 bases left between them. The CDR3 DNA is TGTGCCAGCAGCTTACGCGGCTATGGCTACACCTTC. Translated: CASSLRGYGYTF.

This chain connects TRBV27 to TRBJ2-3, with 10 bases that match TRBD2. From germline, CDR1 is MNHEY and CDR2 SMNVEV (reference sequence). Trimming took 3 bases from V and 5 from J; bases not matched to a gene: 5. This CDR3 region has 15 residues. The CDR3: CASSFLSSGRDTQYF. The CDR3 DNA reads TGTGCCAGCAGTTTTTTGTCTAGCGGGAGAGATACGCAGTATTTT.

This chain links TRBV9 with TRBJ2-1; perhaps TRBD1 as D (6 bases). This CDR3 contains 15 residues. The germline gives CDR1 SGDLS, CDR2 YYNGEE. V shed 2 bases and J shed 7 bases, with 16 bases lying between them. CDR3: CASSVSGARGNEQFF. The CDR3 DNA is TGTGCCAGCAGCGTCTCAGGGGCCCGAGGAAATGAGCAGTTCTTC.

This clone was seen just once. DNA of the CDR3: TGTGCCAGCAGTCGGGACGGGCTCCACAATGAGCAGTTCTTC. It is translated as CASSRDGLHNEQFF. The chain joins TRBV27 to TRBJ2-1; perhaps D is TRBD1 or TRBD2 (5 bases each). V lost 5 bases to trimming and J lost 5 bases, with 13 bases between them. The V gene's germline CDR1 is MNHEY and CDR2 SMNVEV (reference sequence). The CDR3 sequence is 14 residues long.

V and J are TRBV5-1 and TRBJ2-1, with TRBD2 matching 10 bases. V shed 4 bases, J shed 5 bases, and the junction held 6 bases outside the gene matches. The CDR3 sequence is 15 residues long. Germline values: CDR1 SGHRS, CDR2 YFSETQ. The CDR3 sequence is CASSRSSGSNNEQFF. The CDR3 nucleotides read TGCGCCAGCAGCAGATCTAGCGGGAGTAACAATGAGCAGTTCTTC.

V usage is TRBV28 and J usage is TRBJ1-5; 7 nucleotides match TRBD1. J was trimmed by 1 base and V by 5 bases; bases with no gene match: 8. The V gene's germline CDR1 is MDHEN and CDR2 SYDVKM. CDR3 length: 16 residues. CDR3 loop: CASSPFRQGSNQPQHF. For the CDR3, the DNA is TGTGCCAGCAGTCCTTTCCGACAGGGAAGCAATCAGCCCCAGCATTTT. Variable domain in full (rest from reference TRBV28 and TRBJ1-5): DVKVTQSSRYLVKRTGEKVFLECVQDMDHENMFWYRQDPGLGLRLIYFSYDVKMKEKGDIPEGYSVSREKKERFSLILESASTNQTSMYLCASSPFRQGSNQPQHFGDGTRLSIL.

This clone was seen a handful of times. Other DNA sequences from this sample encode an identical CDR3 as well. V gene TRBV7-6 combines with J gene TRBJ2-7, with D maybe TRBD2 (5 bases). The V gene's germline CDR1 is SGHVS and CDR2 FNYEAQ. V dropped 8 bases and J dropped 2 bases, with 10 bases sitting between them. CDR3 length equals 12 residues. Here the CDR3 reads CASSPGTYEQYF. The CDR3 nucleotides are TGTGCCAGCTCCCCGGGAACCTACGAGCAGTACTTC.

This clone was detected only once. The chain has TRBV28 and TRBJ2-7; 7 nucleotides align to TRBD2. This CDR3 is 14 amino acids long. The germline gives CDR1 MDHEN, CDR2 SYDVKM. V dropped 8 bases and J dropped 3; count of bases not matched to a gene: 10. CDR3 sequence (DNA): TGTGCCAGCGGGGAGGGCTGGGCAAACTACGAGCAGTACTTC. Translation: CASGEGWANYEQYF.

The J gene is TRBJ2-4, the V gene TRBV5-1; D not resolved. Trimming shortened V by 0 bases and J by 5 bases, and 9 bases separated the two germline ends. Germline CDR1 SGHRS, CDR2 YFSETQ. This CDR3 has 14 amino acids. CDR3 amino acids: CASSLEGSQNIQYF. The CDR3 nucleotides are TGCGCCAGCAGCTTGGAGGGCAGCCAAAACATTCAGTACTTC.

The chain is built from TRBV7-3 and TRBJ2-7; D gene ambiguous. The germline V and J ends were trimmed by 2 bases and 3 bases, with 8 bases remaining between them. Germline-derived CDR1 and CDR2 are SGHTA and FQGTGA. This CDR3 region has 13 residues. CDR3 in DNA: TGTGCCAGCAGCTTAGGGGAACGCTACGAGCAGTACTTC. This encodes CASSLGERYEQYF.

The chain couples TRBV4-2 to TRBJ2-7, with 8 bases matching TRBD1. The germline CDR1 and CDR2 sequences are LGHNA and YNFKEQ. After removal of 1 base from V and 3 bases from J, the junction contained 11 bases not matched to a gene. The CDR3 has 17 residues. This CDR3 is CASSQGGLGDRGYEQYF. The CDR3 DNA follows: TGTGCCAGCAGCCAAGGAGGTCTTGGAGACAGGGGCTACGAGCAGTACTTC.